Each of the 21 T cell receptor beta chains below was sequenced from the same sample in a study of cytomegalovirus exposure and HLA in healthy donors (dated by TCRdb to about 2017). The library was produced with the immunoSEQ multiplex PCR assay. For the multiplex PCR, a mixture combining 60 forward primers for TCR Vbeta segments and 13 reverse primers for TCR Jbeta segments was used. TCRdb carries this immuneACCESS record with in-frame sequences only. Its versions omit some clonotypes, under half of them owing to an unresolved V gene in the studies checked, with the rest unexplained. In this sample the table shows 60,000 to 95,000 clones, approximately 72% of which occur a single time. The ten largest clones represent 8% to 9.5% of the sample. The sequenced material came from PBMCs. The receptors derive from a middle-aged woman in good health and CMV-seropositive.

The chain uses TRBV29-1 and TRBJ2-4, with unresolved D. CDR1 and CDR2 (germline): SQVTM, ANQGSEA. CDR3 length: 11 amino acids. Trimming took off 5 bases at V and 7 bases at J, with 9 bases between the two ends. The CDR3 region has the DNA TGCAGCGTTAAAACAGAGAACATTCAGTACTTC. It translates to CSVKTENIQYF.

This clone was counted a single time. V usage is TRBV9 and J usage is TRBJ2-7, with 14 bases that match TRBD2. Germline assignment: CDR1 SGDLS and CDR2 YYNGEE. The CDR3 contains 16 residues. V lost 7 bases to trimming and J lost 6 bases; unmatched junction nucleotides: 12. The CDR3 coding sequence is TGTGCCAGCGGCGACCCTCCCGGGACTAGCGGGAGCGAGCAGTACTTC. It yields the protein CASGDPPGTSGSEQYF.

The chain recombines TRBV7-9 with TRBJ2-7; TRBD2 aligns across 9 bases. This CDR3 comprises 14 residues. Germline V CDR1 and CDR2: SEHNR, FQNEAQ (reference sequence). V gave up 5 bases and J gave up 8 bases; unmatched junction bases: 10. CDR3 bases: TGTGCCAGCAGCCCCGGCGCGGGGGGGTACCAGCAGTACTTC. Residues: CASSPGAGGYQQYF.

The gene calls are TRBV6-1 and TRBJ1-2, with 9 bases aligning to TRBD1. With V trimmed by 8 bases and J by 4 bases, 11 bases remained unmatched. Germline V gene data show CDR1 as MNHNS and CDR2 as SASEGT. This CDR3 spans 15 amino acids. The CDR3, as DNA: TGTGCCAGCCGCACCTCCGGGACAGGGCTCTATGGCTACACCTTC. Translation gives CASRTSGTGLYGYTF.

The chain uses TRBV28 and TRBJ2-3; 10 bases are a match to TRBD2. There are 15 residues in the CDR3. V lost 7 bases and J lost 4; bases outside the gene matches: 8. Germline V lookup: CDR1 MDHEN, CDR2 SYDVKM. The CDR3 loop reads CASMASGGWADTQYF. As DNA, the CDR3 is TGTGCCAGCATGGCTAGCGGGGGATGGGCAGATACGCAGTATTTT. Filled out from reference TRBV28 and TRBJ2-3, the complete variable domain reads DVKVTQSSRYLVKRTGEKVFLECVQDMDHENMFWYRQDPGLGLRLIYFSYDVKMKEKGDIPEGYSVSREKKERFSLILESASTNQTSMYLCASMASGGWADTQYFGPGTRLTVL.

The rearrangement joins TRBV18 to TRBJ1-2; D is unresolved. The V end was cut by 0 bases, the J end by 8 bases, with 19 bases between. This CDR3 is built from 16 residues. CDR1 and CDR2 (germline): KGHSH, LQKENI. Here the CDR3 DNA reads TGTGCCAGCTCACCACCTACTTCTTCGACGGTTAGCGGCTACACCTTC. Its translation is CASSPPTSSTVSGYTF.

This chain links TRBV9 with TRBJ1-4; D uncertain. Per the germline V gene, CDR1 is SGDLS and CDR2 is YYNGEE. The CDR3 has 14 residues. Trimming shortened V by 0 bases and J by 7 bases, and 10 bases separated the two germline ends. CDR3 sequence reads: CASSVGGYGEKLFF. The CDR3 DNA follows: TGTGCCAGCAGCGTAGGAGGGTACGGTGAAAAACTGTTTTTT.

This clone appeared once. The genes are TRBV2 and TRBJ1-1; TRBD1 is a possible D gene (6 bases). The CDR3 has 13 amino acids. Trimming removed 3 bases at V and 9 bases at J, with 14 bases between. Germline V gene lookup returns CDR1 SNHLY and CDR2 FYNNEI. CDR3 residues: CASSDQQGRKAFF. DNA for the CDR3: TGTGCCAGCAGTGATCAACAGGGCAGGAAAGCTTTCTTT.

This chain connects TRBV6-5 to TRBJ1-1; possibly TRBD1 for D (6 bases). The CDR3 is made up of 14 amino acids. Germline V CDR1 and CDR2: MNHEY, SVGAGI. V was pared by 4 bases and J by 4 bases, with 13 bases between. The CDR3 sequence: CASSSNYRVTEAFF. CDR3 DNA: TGTGCCAGCAGTTCCAACTACAGGGTCACTGAAGCTTTCTTT.

The gene calls are TRBV27 and TRBJ2-5, with D possibly being TRBD2 (6 bases). CDR1 is MNHEY, CDR2 SMNVEV, per germline (reference sequence). The CDR3 consists of 14 residues. Trimming stripped 5 bases from V and 5 bases from J, with 15 bases between. The CDR3 region is CASSPTSSGETQYF. The CDR3 nucleotides are TGTGCCAGCAGTCCTACTAGCTCCGGGGAGACCCAGTACTTC.

The chain uses TRBV2 and TRBJ2-3; 10 bases match TRBD2. The CDR3 length is 17 residues. Germline lookup yields CDR1 SNHLY and CDR2 FYNNEI. V was pared by 6 bases and J by 0 bases, with 9 bases of the junction left unmatched. The CDR3 is CASRLLAGASSTDTQYF. The CDR3 nucleotides are TGTGCCAGCAGACTTCTAGCGGGGGCCTCTAGCACAGATACGCAGTATTTT.

The chain has TRBV6-5 and TRBJ1-5; D is undetermined. The CDR3 runs 15 residues. Per the germline V gene, CDR1 is MNHEY and CDR2 is SVGAGI. The V end was cut by 6 bases, the J end by 1 base, with 13 bases between. The CDR3 region is CASRPITWSNQPQHF. The CDR3 region has the DNA TGTGCCAGCAGGCCTATTACCTGGAGCAATCAGCCCCAGCATTTT.

The chain has TRBV7-9 and TRBJ2-1, with TRBD2 as a possible D gene (6 bases). The CDR3 totals 12 residues. Germline V lookup: CDR1 SEHNR, CDR2 FQNEAQ (reference sequence). V gave up 7 bases and J gave up 9 bases, with 13 bases separating them. The CDR3 region is CASTATLAEQFF. The DNA for the CDR3 is TGTGCCAGCACCGCGACACTAGCTGAGCAGTTCTTC.

V and J are TRBV27 and TRBJ1-2, with TRBD1 identical over 8 bases. CDR3 size: 13 residues. V lost 5 bases and J lost 8; bases outside the gene matches: 7. The germline CDR1 and CDR2 sequences are MNHEY and SMNVEV (reference sequence). The CDR3 bases are TGTGCCAGCAGTCGACAGGGGCCCGAAGGCTACACCTTC. It codes for CASSRQGPEGYTF.

The chain recombines TRBV2 with TRBJ2-3; D call uncertain. The V and J ends lost 4 bases and 2 bases respectively, with 13 bases between them. Germline V gene data show CDR1 as SNHLY and CDR2 as FYNNEI. CDR3 length: 15 amino acids. The CDR3 here is CASSVIAEITDTQYF. In DNA form, the CDR3 reads TGTGCCAGCAGTGTAATTGCGGAGATCACAGATACGCAGTATTTT.

V gene TRBV9 combines with J gene TRBJ2-3; tentative D call: TRBD2 (5 bases). Germline CDR1 reads SGDLS; CDR2 reads YYNGEE. The CDR3 length is 13 residues. Trimming shortened V by 4 bases and J by 1 base, and 7 bases separated the two germline ends. The CDR3 nucleotides read TGTGCCAGCAGCCCAGCGGGCACAGATACGCAGTATTTT. Translation: CASSPAGTDTQYF.

V usage is TRBV30 and J usage is TRBJ1-2; 8 bases are shared with TRBD1. The CDR3 runs 14 residues. The junction had 10 bases not matched to a gene; V was cut back by 5 bases and J by 5 bases. The germline V gene has CDR1 GTSNPN and CDR2 SVGIG (reference sequence). CDR3 DNA: TGTGCCTGGGACACCGGGACAGGCCTTTATGGCTACACCTTC. Translation: CAWDTGTGLYGYTF.

V and J are TRBV30 and TRBJ2-1; 8 nucleotides align to TRBD2. The CDR3 runs 15 residues. Germline V lookup: CDR1 GTSNPN, CDR2 SVGIG (reference sequence). The J segment lost 8 bases and the V segment lost 0 bases, leaving 9 bases of the junction unmatched. Written as DNA, the CDR3 is TGTGCCTGGAGTGTACGAGCGGGGGTCTGGGATGAGCAGTTCTTC. This gives the protein CAWSVRAGVWDEQFF.

The chain carries TRBV11-2 and TRBJ2-5; 8 bases map to TRBD1. J was trimmed by 5 bases and V by 8 bases; bases with no gene match: 13. The CDR3 has 15 residues. The germline CDR1 and CDR2 sequences are SGHAT and FQNNGV. The CDR3 coding sequence is TGTGCCAGCTCAATCCCGGCAGGGGGCTTCGAGACCCAGTACTTC. This encodes CASSIPAGGFETQYF.

The CDR3, as DNA: TGTGCCAGCAGCCCTGACCTAGCGGCTGAGACCCAGTACTTC. Its protein product is CASSPDLAAETQYF. The rearrangement uses TRBV7-2 and TRBJ2-5, with 7 bases that match TRBD2. CDR1 and CDR2 (germline): SGHTA, FQGNSA. This CDR3 has 14 residues. V dropped 5 bases and J dropped 5; count of bases not matched to a gene: 8.

The chain links TRBV27 to TRBJ2-7; D is perhaps TRBD1 (5 bases). This CDR3 has 14 residues. The germline CDR1 and CDR2 sequences are MNHEY and SMNVEV (reference sequence). V lost 4 bases and J lost 3, with 13 bases in between. CDR3 region: CASSWGRESYEQYF. CDR3 nucleotides: TGTGCCAGCAGTTGGGGCAGGGAAAGCTACGAGCAGTACTTC.